This record concerns one T cell receptor beta chain sequence. Its matching antigen is unknown. The PCR was carried out with 60 Vbeta primers and 13 Jbeta primers. The repertoire was sequenced with immunoSEQ multiplex PCR; TCRdb's copy has only in-frame clones and lacks some. The sample yields about 74,000 clones, of which the top ten take up around 7%. This entry comes from a study of cytomegalovirus exposure and HLA in healthy donors. Study-wide findings and caveats: A missense variant in DCLRE1C was later tied to TCR beta V- and J-gene trimming. Several V segments, TRBV6-2 and TRBV6-3 among them, could not be told apart and were dropped. In vitro work confirmed that a few CMV-associated chains recognize CMV antigens.

The CDR3 loop spans 14 amino acids. V lost 0 bases and J lost 0, with 6 bases in between. Germline CDR1 and CDR2: LNHNV and YYDKDF (reference sequence). The clonotype comes from a female donor in good health and CMV-seropositive. The chain couples TRBV15 to TRBJ2-7; no reliable D call. Sequencing was carried out using PBMCs. The CDR3 reads CATSREFSSYEQYF. The CDR3 DNA is TGTGCCACCAGCAGAGAGTTTAGCTCCTACGAGCAGTACTTC.